This passage covers 21 T cell receptor beta chains from one sample sequenced in a study of blood T cell repertoires in COVID-19. Profiled with immunoSEQ multiplex PCR; TCRdb holds only in-frame clones, not every one. The table records over 50,000 clones, about 86% of them present only once. The sequencing sample was made of peripheral blood. The origin of the receptors is an older man with active COVID-19.

The V and J genes are TRBV9 and TRBJ1-3, with D maybe TRBD1 (5 bases). The CDR3 consists of 16 residues. V gave up 0 bases and J gave up 3 bases, with 13 bases separating them. CDR1 SGDLS and CDR2 YYNGEE come from the germline V gene. CDR3: CASSVGPGVYGNTIYF. The DNA for the CDR3 is TGTGCCAGCAGCGTAGGCCCGGGGGTGTATGGAAACACCATATATTTT.

The chain recombines TRBV9 with TRBJ1-1; D remains ambiguous. CDR3 length: 14 amino acids. V lost 4 bases and J 6 bases, leaving 16 bases between the germline ends. Germline-derived CDR1 and CDR2 are SGDLS and YYNGEE. CDR3: CASSPPLGAAEAFF. The CDR3 coding sequence is TGTGCCAGCAGCCCCCCCCTAGGTGCAGCTGAAGCTTTCTTT.

The chain links TRBV19 to TRBJ2-3, with TRBD1 identical over 8 bases. Looked up from germline, CDR1 is LNHDA and CDR2 is SQIVND (reference sequence). The V segment lost 4 bases and the J segment 7 bases; nucleotides outside the gene matches: 7. The CDR3 length is 14 residues. CDR3 in DNA: TGTGCCAGTAGTACATCAGGGGGCAGAAATACGCAGTATTTT. Amino acid sequence: CASSTSGGRNTQYF.

The rearrangement links TRBV5-1 to TRBJ1-3, with D maybe TRBD1 (6 bases). V was cut by 0 bases and J by 0 bases, with 10 bases left in between. From germline, CDR1 is SGHRS and CDR2 YFSETQ. The CDR3 extends over 16 amino acids. The CDR3 nucleotides are TGCGCCAGCAGCTTGGGACAGGCCAACTCTGGAAACACCATATATTTT. It encodes CASSLGQANSGNTIYF. The complete variable domain, with remaining parts taken from reference TRBV5-1 and TRBJ1-3, reads KAGVTQTPRYLIKTRGQQVTLSCSPISGHRSVSWYQQTPGQGLQFLFEYFSETQRNKGNFPGRFSGRQFSNSRSEMNVSTLELGDSALYLCASSLGQANSGNTIYFGEGSWLTVV.

J is TRBJ2-4 and V is TRBV29-1; D gene unclear. V was clipped by 7 bases and J by 0 bases, with 10 bases between them. This CDR3 has 13 amino acids. The germline V gene encodes CDR1 SQVTM and CDR2 ANQGSEA. The CDR3 sequence is CSATDLAKNIQYF. As DNA, the CDR3 is TGCAGCGCAACTGATCTAGCCAAAAACATTCAGTACTTC.

The chain uses TRBV6-2 or TRBV6-3 and TRBJ2-2; possibly TRBD1 for D (6 bases). With 4 bases removed from V and 2 bases from J, the gap between germline ends came to 14 bases. The germline V gene encodes CDR1 MNHEY and CDR2 SVGEGT. The CDR3 runs to 16 residues. CDR3 region: CASSLPGTLNTGELFF. CDR3 bases: TGTGCCAGCAGTTTGCCGGGGACACTTAACACCGGGGAGCTGTTTTTT.

In its sample, this clone was seen once. The chain combines TRBV5-1 with TRBJ2-5, with TRBD1 matching 12 bases. Germline V lookup: CDR1 SGHRS, CDR2 YFSETQ. CDR3 length: 15 amino acids. Losses at the gene ends were 2 bases for V and 4 bases for J; bases not matched to a gene: 3. CDR3 loop: CASSFGTGGSETQYF. DNA for the CDR3: TGCGCCAGCAGCTTCGGGACAGGGGGCTCAGAGACCCAGTACTTC.

Remarks on this clone: One junction end does not reproduce the germline sequence, and a read error may be involved. The V and J genes are TRBV3-1 (or the pseudogene TRBV3-2) and TRBJ1-3; D is ambiguous. Germline V gives CDR1 LGHDT, CDR2 YNNKEL (reference sequence). This CDR3 comprises 12 residues. Here the CDR3 DNA reads TGTGCCAGCAGCAAAGACGGAGGGACCATATATTTT. Protein sequence: CASSKDGGTIYF.

This chain uses TRBV7-6 with TRBJ1-2; no definite D call. Trimming removed 1 base at V and 1 base at J, with 10 bases between. The V gene's germline CDR1 is SGHVS and CDR2 FNYEAQ. The CDR3 runs 15 residues. The CDR3 sequence is CASSLGGEFNYGYTF. Here the CDR3 DNA reads TGTGCCAGCAGCTTAGGCGGGGAATTTAACTATGGCTACACCTTC.

This clone was seen once. The gene calls are TRBV2 and TRBJ1-1; D gene ambiguous. The CDR3 consists of 13 residues. Germline assignment: CDR1 SNHLY and CDR2 FYNNEI. Trimming removed 6 bases at V and 1 base at J, with 9 bases between. CDR3 sequence (DNA): TGTGCCAGCAGAGTCTACTGGAACACTGAAGCTTTCTTT. Protein product: CASRVYWNTEAFF.

This chain uses TRBV5-4 with TRBJ1-4; 7 nucleotides match TRBD1. Germline loops: CDR1 SGHNT, CDR2 YYREEE (reference sequence). The CDR3 contains 15 residues. J lost 5 bases, V lost 4 bases, and 8 bases had no gene match. CDR3 coding DNA: TGTGCCAGCAGCCTGAACAGGGGTTCAAATGAAAAACTGTTTTTT. Translation gives CASSLNRGSNEKLFF.

The gene calls are TRBV27 and TRBJ1-1; D remains ambiguous. Germline V gene data show CDR1 as MNHEY and CDR2 as SMNVEV (reference sequence). The V and J ends lost 4 bases and 0 bases respectively, with 6 bases between them. The CDR3 totals 13 residues. The CDR3 is CASSWRLNTEAFF. CDR3 bases: TGTGCCAGCAGTTGGCGGCTGAACACTGAAGCTTTCTTT.

The V gene is TRBV7-2, the J gene TRBJ1-4; TRBD1 matches 8 bases. After removal of 5 bases from V and 5 bases from J, the junction contained 7 bases not matched to a gene. The CDR3 is made up of 15 amino acids. Per germline, CDR1 SGHTA and CDR2 FQGNSA. This CDR3 is CASSPRTGRNEKLFF. CDR3 coding DNA: TGTGCCAGCAGCCCGCGGACAGGGAGAAATGAAAAACTGTTTTTT.

The chain employs TRBV4-3 and TRBJ1-4; maybe TRBD1 (5 bases). Germline lookup yields CDR1 LGHNA and CDR2 YSLEER. V lost 4 bases and J lost 5, with 14 bases in between. This CDR3 contains 15 residues. The CDR3 coding sequence is TGCGCCAGCAGCCTCGGCGGGGGTCTCAATGAAAAACTGTTTTTT. As protein: CASSLGGGLNEKLFF.

This clone showed up just a few times. This rearrangement joins TRBV7-3 to TRBJ1-2; D is unclear. The V end was cut by 2 bases, the J end by 10 bases, with 14 bases between. Germline CDR1 reads SGHTA; CDR2 reads FQGTGA. CDR3 length: 13 residues. CDR3 loop: CASSLGQAVNYTF. In nucleotides, the CDR3 is TGTGCCAGCAGCTTAGGCCAGGCCGTGAACTACACCTTC. Full variable domain (missing parts from reference TRBV7-3 and TRBJ1-2): GAGVSQTPSNKVTEKGKYVELRCDPISGHTALYWYRQSLGQGPEFLIYFQGTGAADDSGLPNDRFFAVRPEGSVSTLKIQRTERGDSAVYLCASSLGQAVNYTFGSGTRLTVV.

The J gene is TRBJ1-6, the V gene TRBV6-5; TRBD1 agrees at 10 bases. The CDR3 length is 14 residues. The trim removed 7 bases at V and 9 bases at J, leaving 6 bases unmatched. Germline CDR1 reads MNHEY; CDR2 reads SVGAGI. This CDR3 is CASNPGQGPSPLHF. In DNA form, the CDR3 reads TGTGCCAGCAATCCGGGACAGGGGCCTTCACCCCTCCACTTT.

The rearrangement uses TRBV9 and TRBJ1-2, with D possibly TRBD1 on 5 matching bases. The CDR3 covers 16 residues. CDR1 is SGDLS and CDR2 is YYNGEE in the germline V gene. Trimming shortened V by 2 bases and J by 2 bases, and 16 bases separated the two germline ends. Written as DNA, the CDR3 is TGTGCCAGCAGCGTGACACCGGGACTCCTAAACTATGGCTACACCTTC. This gives the protein CASSVTPGLLNYGYTF.

This chain uses TRBV7-2 with TRBJ1-3; D is possibly TRBD1 (5 bases). This CDR3 contains 15 residues. The germline V and J ends were trimmed by 6 bases and 0 bases, with 12 bases remaining between them. Germline lookup yields CDR1 SGHTA and CDR2 FQGNSA. The DNA for the CDR3 is TGTGCCAGCAGTCCCACAGGAGCCTCTGGAAACACCATATATTTT. The encoded protein is CASSPTGASGNTIYF.

The chain couples TRBV7-9 to TRBJ2-3; D may be TRBD1 (6 bases). The germline V gene has CDR1 SEHNR and CDR2 FQNEAQ (reference sequence). CDR3 length: 14 residues. Trimming pared 4 bases from V and 4 bases from J, leaving 12 bases between. CDR3 amino acids: CASSSTRGADTQYF. DNA for the CDR3: TGTGCCAGCAGCTCCACCAGGGGTGCAGATACGCAGTATTTT. Supplemented by reference TRBV7-9 and TRBJ2-3, the full variable domain reads DTGVSQNPRHKITKRGQNVTFRCDPISEHNRLYWYRQTLGQGPEFLTYFQNEAQLEKSRLLSDRFSAERPKGSFSTLEIQRTEQGDSAMYLCASSSTRGADTQYFGPGTRLTVL.

This rearrangement joins TRBV6-6 to TRBJ1-1; TRBD1 agrees at 9 bases. Trimming removed 2 bases from V and 6 bases from J; junction bases left unmatched: 7. Germline CDR1 reads MNHNY; CDR2 reads SVGAGI (reference sequence). The CDR3 loop spans 15 amino acids. CDR3 residues: CASSYTGTGRPEAFF. CDR3 DNA: TGTGCCAGCAGTTACACCGGGACAGGGAGGCCTGAAGCTTTCTTT.

This clone has only one observation. The chain uses TRBV10-3 and TRBJ2-7, with D possibly TRBD1 on 5 matching bases. The V and J ends lost 6 bases and 6 bases respectively, with 18 bases between them. Germline V lookup: CDR1 ENHRY, CDR2 SYGVKD. The CDR3 is 14 residues long. The CDR3 loop reads CAISPKEQAAEQYF. The CDR3 nucleotides are TGTGCCATCAGCCCGAAAGAACAGGCAGCCGAGCAGTACTTC.